This is a list of T cell receptor beta chains from one sample in a study of CD8 T cells in ankylosing spondylitis. TCRdb re-called the 5' RACE reads through MiXCR, storing one row per CDR3 protein. In the table there are tens of thousands of distinct CDR3 sequences, 27% of which are singletons. Sequenced input: blood, either unsorted or a sorted T cell fraction (not recorded which). The receptors were gathered from a male donor with ankylosing spondylitis or in good health (not recorded which). Each CDR3 is given with its conserved first and last residue. Fields, in order: V gene, D gene, clone size, J gene, CDR3 DNA, CDR3 protein. D genes are given only for firm matches. Not all rows give a size; the values are once, few, many and, for expanded clones, a class.

v_call: TRBV7-2; d_call: TRBD2; clone_size: few; j_call: TRBJ2-7; cdr3_nt: TGTGCCAGCAGCTCCGGACTAGCGGGTATGAACGAGCAGTACTTC; cdr3_aa: CASSSGLAGMNEQYF
v_call: TRBV12-3/TRBV12-4; d_call: -; clone_size: few; j_call: TRBJ2-1; cdr3_nt: TGTGCCAGCAGCCTCCGGACAGAAGCCAATGAGCAGTTCTTC; cdr3_aa: CASSLRTEANEQFF
v_call: TRBV5-1; d_call: TRBD2; clone_size: -; j_call: TRBJ2-3; cdr3_nt: TGCGCCAGCAGCCCCGGCGGGGGGGTGACAGATACGCAGTATTTT; cdr3_aa: CASSPGGGVTDTQYF
v_call: TRBV7-3; d_call: -; clone_size: few; j_call: TRBJ2-1; cdr3_nt: TGTGCCAGCAGCTTAACTGGCTCCTACAATGAGCAGTTCTTC; cdr3_aa: CASSLTGSYNEQFF
v_call: TRBV12-3/TRBV12-4; d_call: -; clone_size: -; j_call: TRBJ2-5; cdr3_nt: TGTGCCAGCAGTGGGGACCGGGAGACCCAGTACTTC; cdr3_aa: CASSGDRETQYF
v_call: TRBV5-1; d_call: -; clone_size: -; j_call: TRBJ2-5; cdr3_nt: TGCGCCAGCAGCCGGAGGGGGAGACAAGAGACCCAGTACTTC; cdr3_aa: CASSRRGRQETQYF
v_call: TRBV20-1; d_call: -; clone_size: few; j_call: TRBJ1-2; cdr3_nt: TGCAGTGCTTCCAAAGACAGAAATAACTATGGCTACACCTTC; cdr3_aa: CSASKDRNNYGYTF
v_call: TRBV19; d_call: TRBD1; clone_size: -; j_call: TRBJ2-7; cdr3_nt: TGTGCCAGTAGTGCCGACAGGGACACTTCCTACGAGCAGTACTTC; cdr3_aa: CASSADRDTSYEQYF
v_call: TRBV20-1; d_call: -; clone_size: -; j_call: TRBJ1-1; cdr3_nt: TGCAGTGCTAGGGTCACAGACACTGAAGCTTTCTTT; cdr3_aa: CSARVTDTEAFF
v_call: TRBV12-3/TRBV12-4; d_call: -; clone_size: few; j_call: TRBJ2-1; cdr3_nt: TGTGCCAGCAGTTTCCCAGGGGCGGGAAACAATGAGCAGTTCTTC; cdr3_aa: CASSFPGAGNNEQFF
v_call: TRBV5-1; d_call: -; clone_size: -; j_call: TRBJ2-3; cdr3_nt: TGCGCCAGCAGCTTGGTTCAGGGAGCAGATACGCAGTATTTT; cdr3_aa: CASSLVQGADTQYF
v_call: TRBV6-1; d_call: -; clone_size: many; j_call: TRBJ1-5; cdr3_nt: TGTGCCAGCATGAGGAGGGCGCGTAGCAATCAGCCCCAGCATTTT; cdr3_aa: CASMRRARSNQPQHF
v_call: TRBV11-2; d_call: -; clone_size: -; j_call: TRBJ2-3; cdr3_nt: TGTGCCAGCAGCCCCGGGTTGGCGGAGACAGATACGCAGTATTTT; cdr3_aa: CASSPGLAETDTQYF
v_call: TRBV6-1; d_call: -; clone_size: -; j_call: TRBJ2-7; cdr3_nt: TGTGCCAGCAGTGAACGACAGTACTACGAGCAGTACTTC; cdr3_aa: CASSERQYYEQYF
v_call: TRBV6-1; d_call: -; clone_size: many; j_call: TRBJ1-2; cdr3_nt: TGTGCCAGCAGTGCCTATGGGGGGGGTTATGGCTACACCTTC; cdr3_aa: CASSAYGGGYGYTF
v_call: TRBV7-2; d_call: -; clone_size: -; j_call: TRBJ2-7; cdr3_nt: TGTGCCAGCAGCCGAACAGGGTACGAGCAGTACTTC; cdr3_aa: CASSRTGYEQYF
v_call: TRBV4-2; d_call: TRBD2; clone_size: few; j_call: TRBJ2-3; cdr3_nt: TGTGCCAGCAGCCAGGTAGCGGGGGGTCTGATAGATACGCAGTATTTT; cdr3_aa: CASSQVAGGLIDTQYF
v_call: TRBV27; d_call: -; clone_size: -; j_call: TRBJ2-3; cdr3_nt: TGTGCCAGCAGTAGGGACTCGCAGGCCCACCTGTATTTT; cdr3_aa: CASSRDSQAHLYF
v_call: TRBV20-1; d_call: -; clone_size: -; j_call: TRBJ1-4; cdr3_nt: TGCAGTGCTAGAGAGGGGGCAAGAGAAAAACTGTTTTTT; cdr3_aa: CSAREGAREKLFF
v_call: TRBV5-6; d_call: -; clone_size: -; j_call: TRBJ2-7; cdr3_nt: TGTGCCAGCAGCTTGGTGATCTCCAGGGTTGACGAGCAGTACTTC; cdr3_aa: CASSLVISRVDEQYF
v_call: TRBV20-1; d_call: -; clone_size: few; j_call: TRBJ2-1; cdr3_nt: TGCAGTGCCATAAAGGACGGACAGTACAATGAGCAGTTCTTC; cdr3_aa: CSAIKDGQYNEQFF
v_call: TRBV18; d_call: -; clone_size: -; j_call: TRBJ2-3; cdr3_nt: TGTGCCAGCTCACCCCGCTTTGGGGATACGCAGTATTTT; cdr3_aa: CASSPRFGDTQYF
v_call: TRBV3-1; d_call: -; clone_size: few; j_call: TRBJ2-5; cdr3_nt: TGTGCCAGCAGCCAAGTTAGCGCGGGAGAGACCCAGTACTTC; cdr3_aa: CASSQVSAGETQYF
v_call: TRBV6-5; d_call: -; clone_size: -; j_call: TRBJ1-2; cdr3_nt: TGTGCCAGCAGTCTACAGGAAAACTATGGCTACACCTTC; cdr3_aa: CASSLQENYGYTF
v_call: TRBV29-1; d_call: TRBD2; clone_size: once; j_call: TRBJ2-3; cdr3_nt: TGCAGCGTTGAAGACCCAACTAGCGGGGGCCCCGAGTATACGCAGTATTTT; cdr3_aa: CSVEDPTSGGPEYTQYF
v_call: TRBV7-8; d_call: -; clone_size: many; j_call: TRBJ1-5; cdr3_nt: TGTGCCAGCAGCCAAGACAGTGCAAATCAGCCCCAGCATTTT; cdr3_aa: CASSQDSANQPQHF
v_call: TRBV6-5; d_call: -; clone_size: few; j_call: TRBJ1-2; cdr3_nt: TGTGCCAGCAGTTACTCGACGACAGGTCCTAACTATGGCTACACCTTC; cdr3_aa: CASSYSTTGPNYGYTF
v_call: TRBV11-2; d_call: -; clone_size: -; j_call: TRBJ1-1; cdr3_nt: TGTGCCAGCAGCTTAGATACGACCTGGGGGGAAGCTTTCTTT; cdr3_aa: CASSLDTTWGEAFF
v_call: TRBV10-3; d_call: -; clone_size: few; j_call: TRBJ1-1; cdr3_nt: TGTGCCATCAGTGAGTCCGGGACCCGTTCTCGTCCTTTCTTT; cdr3_aa: CAISESGTRSRPFF
v_call: TRBV7-3; d_call: -; clone_size: -; j_call: TRBJ1-1; cdr3_nt: TGTGCCAGCAGCCAGGACGGGAACACTGAAGCTTTCTTT; cdr3_aa: CASSQDGNTEAFF
v_call: TRBV18; d_call: -; clone_size: -; j_call: TRBJ2-3; cdr3_nt: TGTGCCAGCTCACCACCGGCAGCGGACGAGAGCACAGATACGCAGTATTTT; cdr3_aa: CASSPPAADESTDTQYF
v_call: TRBV4-1; d_call: -; clone_size: -; j_call: TRBJ1-5; cdr3_nt: TGCGCCAGCAGCCAAGTCTCCCTTCGGGGGCAGCCCCAGCATTTT; cdr3_aa: CASSQVSLRGQPQHF
v_call: TRBV28; d_call: TRBD1; clone_size: few; j_call: TRBJ1-2; cdr3_nt: TGTGCCAGCACTTCGGCGACAGGGAGAGGCTACACCTTC; cdr3_aa: CASTSATGRGYTF
v_call: TRBV6-1; d_call: -; clone_size: few; j_call: TRBJ2-7; cdr3_nt: TGTGCCAGCAGACCGGCCGGGAGCTCCTACGAGCAGTACTTC; cdr3_aa: CASRPAGSSYEQYF
v_call: TRBV2; d_call: TRBD1; clone_size: -; j_call: TRBJ2-3; cdr3_nt: TGTGCCAGCAGTGTATCAAGGACAGGGGACACAGATACGCAGTATTTT; cdr3_aa: CASSVSRTGDTDTQYF
v_call: TRBV20-1; d_call: -; clone_size: few; j_call: TRBJ1-2; cdr3_nt: TGCAGTGCTATGAGCCGATATGGCTACACCTTC; cdr3_aa: CSAMSRYGYTF
v_call: TRBV27; d_call: TRBD1; clone_size: -; j_call: TRBJ1-1; cdr3_nt: TGTGCCAGCAGAATAACAGGGGGGACTGAAGCTTTCTTT; cdr3_aa: CASRITGGTEAFF
v_call: TRBV7-3; d_call: TRBD2; clone_size: -; j_call: TRBJ2-3; cdr3_nt: TGTGCCAGCAGCCCAACCATAGCGGGAGAGAAAGATACGCAGTATTTT; cdr3_aa: CASSPTIAGEKDTQYF
v_call: TRBV20-1; d_call: -; clone_size: -; j_call: TRBJ1-1; cdr3_nt: TGCAGTGCTAGACAGGGAGGGAACACTGAAGCTTTCTTT; cdr3_aa: CSARQGGNTEAFF
v_call: TRBV7-2; d_call: -; clone_size: few; j_call: TRBJ2-2; cdr3_nt: TGTGCCAGCAGCCCGGGGGGCCGCACCGGGGAGCTGTTTTTT; cdr3_aa: CASSPGGRTGELFF
v_call: TRBV20-1; d_call: -; clone_size: few; j_call: TRBJ1-4; cdr3_nt: TGCAGTGCTAGCAGCACCGGGGCGGGACTGTTTTTT; cdr3_aa: CSASSTGAGLFF
v_call: TRBV11-2; d_call: -; clone_size: -; j_call: TRBJ2-5; cdr3_nt: TGTGCCAGCAGCTCCACGGGCCGGAGCCCGGAGACCCAGTACTTC; cdr3_aa: CASSSTGRSPETQYF
v_call: TRBV18; d_call: -; clone_size: -; j_call: TRBJ1-1; cdr3_nt: TGTGCCAGCTCACCAACTACGAGGGGGAGTGGGACTGAAGCTTTCTTT; cdr3_aa: CASSPTTRGSGTEAFF
v_call: TRBV5-1; d_call: -; clone_size: -; j_call: TRBJ2-1; cdr3_nt: TGCGCCAGCAGCTTGGTACAGGGCTCCTACAATGAGCAGTTCTTC; cdr3_aa: CASSLVQGSYNEQFF
v_call: TRBV7-9; d_call: -; clone_size: -; j_call: TRBJ2-7; cdr3_nt: TGTGCCAGCAGCTTGACAGGCACCTACGAGCAGTACTTC; cdr3_aa: CASSLTGTYEQYF
v_call: TRBV7-8; d_call: TRBD2; clone_size: once; j_call: TRBJ2-2; cdr3_nt: TGTGCCAGCAGCTTTCGAGCGGGGGGAGGGACCGGGGAGCTGTTTTTT; cdr3_aa: CASSFRAGGGTGELFF
v_call: TRBV5-1; d_call: TRBD2; clone_size: -; j_call: TRBJ2-1; cdr3_nt: TGCGCCAGCAGCTTGGTGGGACTAGTCCCCAATGAGCAGTTCTTC; cdr3_aa: CASSLVGLVPNEQFF
v_call: TRBV20-1; d_call: -; clone_size: -; j_call: TRBJ2-5; cdr3_nt: TGCAGTGCGCCGAAGGGGAGTCAAGAGACCCAGTACTTC; cdr3_aa: CSAPKGSQETQYF
v_call: TRBV29-1; d_call: -; clone_size: -; j_call: TRBJ2-7; cdr3_nt: TGCAGCGCCAAGCCGACAGCAGACTCCTACGAGCAGTACTTC; cdr3_aa: CSAKPTADSYEQYF
v_call: TRBV29-1; d_call: -; clone_size: many; j_call: TRBJ1-1; cdr3_nt: TGCAGCGTTACAAGCAGCCCGGGGACTGAAGCTTTCTTT; cdr3_aa: CSVTSSPGTEAFF
v_call: TRBV20-1; d_call: -; clone_size: few; j_call: TRBJ2-1; cdr3_nt: TGCAGTGCTCCTAAGGGCGGGGGCTTTGAGCAGTTCTTC; cdr3_aa: CSAPKGGGFEQFF
v_call: TRBV5-1; d_call: -; clone_size: -; j_call: TRBJ2-2; cdr3_nt: TGCGCCAGCACCGGAGGGCCACCGGGGGAGCTGTTTTTT; cdr3_aa: CASTGGPPGELFF
v_call: TRBV18; d_call: -; clone_size: -; j_call: TRBJ1-1; cdr3_nt: TGTGCCAGCTCAGTCCAGACAGGTAACACTGAAGCTTTCTTT; cdr3_aa: CASSVQTGNTEAFF
v_call: TRBV12-3/TRBV12-4; d_call: TRBD1; clone_size: few; j_call: TRBJ1-3; cdr3_nt: TGTGCCAGCAGTTCACAGGGGGCTGGAAACACCATATATTTT; cdr3_aa: CASSSQGAGNTIYF
v_call: TRBV10-3; d_call: -; clone_size: -; j_call: TRBJ1-2; cdr3_nt: TGTGCCATCAGTCTAGCCCTCTCTAATGGCTACACCTTC; cdr3_aa: CAISLALSNGYTF
v_call: TRBV20-1; d_call: -; clone_size: few; j_call: TRBJ1-6; cdr3_nt: TGCAGTGCTAGTGTGTCGGAAAATTCACCCCTCCACTTT; cdr3_aa: CSASVSENSPLHF